This T cell receptor (beta chain) was sequenced for a study of T cells after yellow fever vaccination. TCRdb re-called the 5' RACE reads through MiXCR, storing one row per CDR3 protein. The sample has some 250,000 distinct CDR3 sequences; around 3.5% are singletons. Trimming removed 1 base at V and 9 bases at J, with 7 bases between. The CDR3 totals 12 residues. In germline, CDR1 is LGHDT, CDR2 YNNKEL (reference sequence). This clonotype was counted at least ten times. The genes are TRBV3-1 and TRBJ2-1, with D unclear. Material: PBMCs, obtained 15 days after the yellow fever booster vaccination. This sequence originates from a man younger than 30 who received the YFV17D yellow fever vaccine. CDR3 nucleotide sequence: TGTGCCAGCAGCCAAGTTAGCCGTGAGCAGTTCTTC. Translating gives CASSQVSREQFF.